The 30 T cell receptor beta chains given below trace back to one sample, sequenced in a study of radiotherapy plus CTLA-4 blockade in lung cancer. The table came from immunoSEQ multiplex PCR; TCRdb's copy has only in-frame clones and leaves some out. The sample has tens of thousands of clones, 73% seen once. The sequencing here drew on peripheral blood, taken from a patient treated with radiotherapy plus ipilimumab. The source of these receptors is a human donor with non-small cell lung cancer who had stable disease on radiotherapy plus ipilimumab.

The genes are TRBV12-5 and TRBJ2-3; maybe TRBD1 (7 bases). Germline V lookup: CDR1 LGHNT, CDR2 FRNRAP. This CDR3 region has 15 residues. Trimming took off 3 bases at V and 4 bases at J, with 14 bases between the two ends. The CDR3: CASGLGGGSSDTQYF. As DNA, the CDR3 is TGTGCTAGTGGTTTAGGAGGGGGCTCCTCAGATACGCAGTATTTT.

The chain has TRBV11-2 and TRBJ2-5; 9 bases align to TRBD1. The ends lost 5 bases at V and 5 bases at J; junction bases unmatched: 9. CDR3 size: 15 residues. Germline CDR1 reads SGHAT; CDR2 reads FQNNGV. The CDR3 loop is CASSQTGGVGETQYF. The CDR3 DNA reads as TGTGCCAGCAGCCAAACAGGGGGCGTGGGGGAGACCCAGTACTTC.

The chain couples TRBV19 to TRBJ1-4; D is unclear. Germline V CDR1 and CDR2: LNHDA, SQIVND (reference sequence). The V end was cut by 5 bases, the J end by 6 bases, with 10 bases between. This CDR3 has 13 amino acids. CDR3 protein: CASSLLPHEKLFF. CDR3 DNA: TGTGCCAGTAGTCTCCTGCCCCATGAAAAACTGTTTTTT.

The genes are TRBV18 and TRBJ2-7; 7 bases map to TRBD1. The CDR3 consists of 14 residues. The J segment lost 4 bases and the V segment lost 8 bases, leaving 11 bases of the junction unmatched. Germline CDR1 is KGHSH and CDR2 is LQKENI. The CDR3 region has the DNA TGTGCCAGCCAAAGGGAAGGGGGCAATTACGAGCAGTACTTC. Its translation: CASQREGGNYEQYF. Supplemented by reference TRBV18 and TRBJ2-7, the full variable domain reads NAGVMQNPRHLVRRRGQEARLRCSPMKGHSHVYWYRQLPEEGLKFMVYLQKENIIDESGMPKERFSAEFPKEGPSILRIQQVVRGDSAAYFCASQREGGNYEQYFGPGTRLTVT.

The chain has TRBV19 and TRBJ2-7; the D is unclear. Trimming took 1 base from V and 3 from J, leaving 7 bases between them. Germline V gene lookup returns CDR1 LNHDA and CDR2 SQIVND (reference sequence). This CDR3 is built from 13 residues. CDR3: CASSIGTHYEQYF. The DNA of the CDR3 is TGTGCCAGTAGTATAGGAACTCACTACGAGCAGTACTTC.

The rearrangement uses TRBV9 and TRBJ2-7; 7 nucleotides agree with TRBD2. Germline assignment: CDR1 SGDLS and CDR2 YYNGEE. The CDR3 extends over 16 amino acids. V shed 0 bases, J shed 8 bases, and the junction held 14 bases outside the gene matches. The CDR3 DNA reads as TGTGCCAGCAGCGTAGGGGCTAGCGGCCCCTCATCGCAGCAGTACTTC. Translating it yields CASSVGASGPSSQQYF.

The chain employs TRBV7-9 and TRBJ2-1, with 7 bases aligning to TRBD1. With V trimmed by 4 bases and J by 8 bases, 11 bases remained unmatched. The germline V gene has CDR1 SEHNR and CDR2 FQNEAQ (reference sequence). This CDR3 comprises 15 residues. In DNA, the CDR3 is TGTGCCAGCAGCTCGGGACAGAAAATTGTGGATGAGCAGTTCTTC. Translating gives CASSSGQKIVDEQFF.

The V call is TRBV5-4, the J call TRBJ2-7, with TRBD1 matching 8 bases. The V gene's germline CDR1 is SGHNT and CDR2 YYREEE (reference sequence). Unmatched junction bases numbered 13, after V lost 4 bases and J lost 4 bases. This CDR3 spans 16 amino acids. The CDR3 spells CASSKGQGGGVYEQYF. For the CDR3, the DNA is TGTGCCAGCAGCAAAGGACAGGGTGGAGGGGTATACGAGCAGTACTTC. Full variable domain (missing parts from reference TRBV5-4 and TRBJ2-7): ETGVTQSPTHLIKTRGQQVTLRCSSQSGHNTVSWYQQALGQGPQFIFQYYREEENGRGNFPPRFSGLQFPNYSSELNVNALELDDSALYLCASSKGQGGGVYEQYFGPGTRLTVT.

This clone was observed once. The chain joins TRBV6-1 to TRBJ2-7; the D call may be TRBD1 or TRBD2 (6 bases each). The CDR3 contains 14 residues. V lost 10 bases and J 7 bases, leaving 23 bases between the germline ends. The germline V gene encodes CDR1 MNHNS and CDR2 SASEGT. CDR3 in DNA: TGTGCCACTTCCCGCCTCAACAGGGCGGGGGAGCAGTACTTC. The encoded protein is CATSRLNRAGEQYF.

This chain links TRBV4-1 with TRBJ2-2; D gene uncertain. This CDR3 is 17 amino acids long. Between the trimmed V and J ends, which lost 3 bases and 1 base, there was a span of 15 bases. From germline, CDR1 is MGHRA and CDR2 YSYEKL. The CDR3 coding sequence is TGCGCCAGCAGCCAGTTCGGGTTAGTCTTGAACACCGGGGAGCTGTTTTTT. This codes for CASSQFGLVLNTGELFF.

V gene TRBV7-2 combines with J gene TRBJ2-6; D uncertain. Germline assignment: CDR1 SGHTA and CDR2 FQGNSA. The ends were cut back, 5 bases at V and 0 bases at J, with 8 bases in the middle. This CDR3 is built from 15 residues. The CDR3: CASSPARSGANVLTF. CDR3 sequence (DNA): TGTGCCAGCAGCCCCGCCCGCTCTGGGGCCAACGTCCTGACTTTC.

The chain is built from TRBV19 and TRBJ2-5; D might be TRBD1 (5 bases). The V end lost 4 bases, the J end lost 3 bases, and 15 bases lay between the germline ends. The CDR3 contains 15 residues. Germline CDR1 reads LNHDA; CDR2 reads SQIVND (reference sequence). The CDR3 here is CASSRQRLGKETQYF. CDR3 coding DNA: TGTGCCAGTAGTAGACAGAGACTGGGGAAAGAGACCCAGTACTTC.

This clone was seen just once. V and J are TRBV10-3 and TRBJ2-3; D might be TRBD2 (6 bases). The germline V gene encodes CDR1 ENHRY and CDR2 SYGVKD. This CDR3 comprises 13 residues. Between the trimmed V and J ends, which lost 5 bases and 5 bases, there was a span of 11 bases. The CDR3 DNA follows: TGTGCCATCAGTTATCAGGGACTAGATACGCAGTATTTT. This translates into CAISYQGLDTQYF.

The chain has TRBV6-1 and TRBJ1-1; perhaps TRBD1 as D (5 bases). CDR3 length: 18 amino acids. Per germline, CDR1 MNHNS and CDR2 SASEGT. V was shortened by 4 bases and J by 3 bases, with 24 bases between the two germline ends. As DNA, the CDR3 is TGTGCCAGCAGTGCGCAGACAGACGGAAAGGGATATTACACTGAAGCTTTCTTT. Translation: CASSAQTDGKGYYTEAFF.

Note on this clone: The germline gene is not matched at one end of the junction; a read error may be the cause. V and J are TRBV6-4 and TRBJ2-2; D perhaps matches TRBD1 (6 bases). Germline assignment: CDR1 MRHNA and CDR2 SNTAGT. This CDR3 has 14 amino acids. The CDR3 loop is CASRGQGNSGELFF. The CDR3 region has the DNA TGTGCCAGCAGGGGGCAGGGGAACTCCGGGGAGCTGTTTTTT.

The chain uses TRBV20-1 and TRBJ2-2, with no clear D. The CDR3 spans 11 residues. Germline V gene data show CDR1 as DFQATT and CDR2 as SNEGSKA (reference sequence). The V and J ends lost 5 bases and 10 bases respectively, with 11 bases between them. CDR3 in amino acids: CSAGRPKELFF. The DNA of the CDR3 is TGCAGTGCTGGGCGCCCAAAGGAGCTGTTTTTT.

This chain links TRBV7-9 with TRBJ2-2, with D perhaps TRBD2 (6 bases). The CDR3 has 14 amino acids. V lost 0 bases, J lost 6 bases, and 8 bases lay in between. Germline CDR1 is SEHNR and CDR2 is FQNEAQ (reference sequence). In DNA form, the CDR3 reads TGTGCCAGCAGCTTAGCAGGGACTGCCGGGGAGCTGTTTTTT. Residues: CASSLAGTAGELFF.

The chain carries TRBV7-9 and TRBJ2-2; 8 nucleotides align to TRBD1. Germline CDR1 is SEHNR and CDR2 is FQNEAQ (reference sequence). The J segment lost 7 bases and the V segment lost 4 bases, leaving 14 bases of the junction unmatched. The CDR3 has 17 residues. The CDR3 bases are TGTGCCAGCAGCTCCAACAAGGACAGGGATGGGGGCGGGGAGCTGTTTTTT. Translation gives CASSSNKDRDGGGELFF.

The V gene is TRBV29-1, the J gene TRBJ2-3, with D perhaps assigned TRBD1 or TRBD2 (5 bases each). CDR3 length: 13 residues. The V gene lost 7 bases and the J gene lost 1 base, with 12 bases spanning the gap. Germline V gene sequence: CDR1 SQVTM, CDR2 ANQGSEA. This chain's CDR3 is CSAGRGRTDTQYF. The DNA of the CDR3 is TGCAGCGCTGGAAGGGGACGCACAGATACGCAGTATTTT.

The chain employs TRBV6-1 and TRBJ2-5; D gene ambiguous. V dropped 4 bases and J dropped 5 bases, with 14 bases sitting between them. CDR3 length equals 14 residues. Germline V gives CDR1 MNHNS, CDR2 SASEGT. CDR3 in DNA: TGTGCCAGCAGTGGGAAGACCCAAGGGGAGACCCAGTACTTC. Translated: CASSGKTQGETQYF.

The sample holds a few counts of this clone. The CDR3 sequence is CASSRGTSGGIQFF. CDR3 DNA sequence: TGTGCCAGCAGCCGCGGGACTAGCGGGGGAATCCAGTTCTTC. J is TRBJ2-1 and V is TRBV11-2; the match to TRBD2 covers 14 bases. This CDR3 has 14 residues. V lost 5 bases to trimming and J lost 13 bases; unmatched junction nucleotides: 7. Germline-derived CDR1 and CDR2 are SGHAT and FQNNGV.

The CDR3 DNA reads as TGTGCTAGTGGTTTGGGCAGGGGGCGGTTTGCCAAAAACATTCAGTACTTC. Residues: CASGLGRGRFAKNIQYF. V usage is TRBV12-5 and J usage is TRBJ2-4; 8 nucleotides line up with TRBD1. V lost 1 base to trimming and J lost 1 base; unmatched junction nucleotides: 6. The CDR3 covers 17 residues. Germline CDR1 is LGHNT and CDR2 is FRNRAP. The whole variable domain, remainder taken from reference TRBV12-5 and TRBJ2-4, is DARVTQTPRHKVTEMGQEVTMRCQPILGHNTVFWYRQTMMQGLELLAYFRNRAPLDDSGMPKDRFSAEMPDATLATLKIQPSEPRDSAVYFCASGLGRGRFAKNIQYFGAGTRLSVL.

The chain employs TRBV4-2 and TRBJ2-5, with 10 bases fitting TRBD1. The trim removed 6 bases at V and 4 bases at J, leaving 8 bases unmatched. Germline assignment: CDR1 LGHNA and CDR2 YNFKEQ. The CDR3 contains 15 residues. The CDR3 loop reads CASSMTGGNGETQYF. In nucleotides, the CDR3 is TGTGCCAGCAGTATGACAGGGGGCAATGGAGAGACCCAGTACTTC.

This chain connects TRBV2 to TRBJ2-2; 14 bases are shared with TRBD2. From germline, CDR1 is SNHLY and CDR2 FYNNEI. Trimming cost V 7 bases and J 4 bases; bases outside gene matches: 2. The length of the CDR3 is 15 residues. The CDR3 protein is CASKGTSGSTGELFF. For the CDR3, the DNA is TGTGCCAGCAAGGGGACTAGCGGGAGCACCGGGGAGCTGTTTTTT.

This clone showed up just a few times. This chain joins TRBV7-9 and TRBJ2-3, with no clear D. The V end lost 5 bases, the J end lost 1 base, and 13 bases lay between the germline ends. This CDR3 has 15 residues. Germline V CDR1 and CDR2: SEHNR, FQNEAQ (reference sequence). The CDR3 reads CASSPPWMGTDTQYF. As DNA, the CDR3 is TGTGCCAGCAGCCCCCCCTGGATGGGCACAGATACGCAGTATTTT.

The rearrangement uses TRBV7-2 and TRBJ1-2; TRBD1 might be the D (6 bases). The CDR3 is 16 amino acids. V lost 4 bases and J lost 6, with 21 bases in between. Germline assignment: CDR1 SGHTA and CDR2 FQGNSA. CDR3 bases: TGTGCCAGCAGCTCCAAAACCCCCGGACAGTCTAATGGCTACACCTTC. Protein sequence: CASSSKTPGQSNGYTF.

V and J are TRBV28 and TRBJ1-5, with TRBD1 identical over 7 bases. The CDR3 consists of 13 residues. The trim removed 5 bases at V and 9 bases at J, leaving 7 bases unmatched. Germline V gene lookup returns CDR1 MDHEN and CDR2 SYDVKM. The CDR3 reads CASSLDRVGPQHF. The DNA for the CDR3 is TGTGCCAGCAGTCTCGACAGGGTTGGGCCCCAGCATTTT.

This clone ranks as medium-sized (0.01 to 0.1%). CDR3 nucleotides: TGTGCCAGCAGTTCCCCGGGACAGGGCAACGTTGGCTACACCTTC. Translating gives CASSSPGQGNVGYTF. V usage is TRBV28 and J usage is TRBJ1-2, with 9 bases lining up with TRBD1. This CDR3 comprises 15 residues. V lost 4 bases to trimming and J lost 7 bases; unmatched junction nucleotides: 10. CDR1 is MDHEN and CDR2 is SYDVKM in the germline V gene.

This clone was recorded once. The rearrangement uses TRBV5-1 and TRBJ2-7, with D possibly matching TRBD1 (6 bases). The CDR3 contains 14 residues. Germline loops: CDR1 SGHRS, CDR2 YFSETQ. The CDR3 region has the DNA TGCGTCAGACGCAGGGGATGTAGCTCCTACGAGCAGTACTTC. Protein product: CVRRRGCSSYEQYF.

The rearrangement uses TRBV11-2 and TRBJ1-1; weak D call: TRBD1 (5 bases). In germline, CDR1 is SGHAT, CDR2 FQNNGV. V lost 1 base and J 10 bases, leaving 19 bases between the germline ends. CDR3 length equals 15 residues. The CDR3 DNA reads as TGTGCCAGCAGCTTAGTTCGGACTAGAGGGGACGGAGCTTTCTTT. Residues: CASSLVRTRGDGAFF.